This TCR beta chain emerged from a study of T cells after yellow fever vaccination (dated by TCRdb to the late 2010s). Context from the whole study: The SMART-Seq v4 Ultra Low Input RNA kit was used to prepare libraries from fractions with low cell numbers. Two healthy male donors, one aged 18 to 30 and one aged 30 to 40 years, were included in the cohort. Bulk PBMC replicates and cell subsets were isolated from blood drawn at multiple timepoints before and after both primary and secondary immunization. Bulk TCR alpha and beta repertoires were sequenced longitudinally to track T-cell clones before and after primary and booster YFV17D yellow fever vaccination. The study at large found these results: A small share of clonotypes was detected in both CD4 and CD8 compartments, with the overlap likely arising from convergent recombination. Because only two donors were included in the study, the extent to which the findings can be generalized is limited. Most clones expanded after primary vaccination (almost 97% of CD4 and roughly 88% of CD8) were re-detected after the booster, suggesting that broad memory maintenance occurred. FACS-sorted repertoires could contain abundant contaminating clonotypes from the bulk population, so computational filtering was required. Compared with the primary T-cell response, the secondary T-cell response was weaker but faster, peaking on day 5 rather than day 15.

Per the publication, the treatment or condition label means: live attenuated yellow fever vaccine strain. At each blood-draw timepoint, two biological replicates of bulk PBMCs were obtained. PBMCs were isolated from peripheral blood using a standard Ficoll-Paque protocol. TriZol was used to extract RNA from bulk PBMCs, CD4 and CD8 fractions, and dextramer-positive and dextramer-negative fractions. This clonotype was picked up a small number of times. The antigen this receptor binds is unknown. Base qualities are not provided; no much larger clone lies one nucleotide away. TCR cDNA was synthesized by 5'RACE template switching, which introduced a universal primer site and unique molecular identifiers. Priming of cDNA synthesis was performed from both the TCR alpha and TCR beta constant segments. Library amplification used two PCR steps, and the second PCR step added sample barcodes and sequencing adapters. Sequencing of libraries was done on Illumina HiSeq 2500 (2x100 bp) or NovaSeq (2x150 bp). The paper's data handling went like this. Demultiplexing of reads and collapsing into UMI consensus sequences were performed with MIGEC, and V(D)J alignment was carried out with MiXCR. Clonotypes responding to the vaccine were identified with edgeR on replicate PBMC samples, with the criteria of FDR below 0.01 and a log2 fold change above 5 up to day 15. Each bulk clonotype received a CD4 or CD8 identity based on whether the sequenced CD4 or CD8 repertoire contained that clonotype at higher abundance. TCRdb's own reprocessing of the public reads used fastp at Q25 and MiXCR and kept productive beta chains. Every entry covers one CDR3 protein and lists the most common genes and DNA from its rows. The V and J calls were not made by the authors but by TCRdb's processing. For this sample there are hundreds of thousands of distinct CDR3 sequences; roughly an eighth appear just once. The top ten clones comprise more than 13% of the sample.

The CDR1 and CDR2 encoded by the germline V gene are MNHEY and SVGAGI. The trim is 2 bases for V and 1 base for J, with a gap of 15 bases between the germline ends. The CDR3 sequence holds 16 residues, the cysteine and phenylalanine included. Only CDR3 DNA is held: 48 bases, read in frame from base 1. This TCR was recovered from a man aged 25-40 years who received the YFV17D yellow fever vaccine. The rearranged chain carries TRBV6-5 and TRBJ2-7; a tentative D call is TRBD1 (6 bases match). The specimen comprised PBMCs, sampled on the day of the yellow fever booster vaccination. Here the CDR3 is given as CASSYTPGTPSYEQYF. The base sequence is TGTGCCAGCAGTTACACCCCCGGGACACCTTCCTACGAGCAGTACTTC.